A single T cell receptor (beta chain) is shown here with its context. Only in-frame clones appear in the TCRdb table, and some are missing; sequencing was by immunoSEQ multiplex PCR. The sample has a few hundred thousand clones, approximately 83% seen once. This record belongs to a study of blood T cell repertoires in COVID-19. On the study more broadly: COVID-19 samples collected from the United States, Italy and Spain covered acute and convalescent phases.

Germline V gene lookup returns CDR1 SNHLY and CDR2 FYNNEI. The CDR3 loop spans 15 amino acids. Between the trimmed V and J ends, which lost 9 bases and 0 bases, there was a span of 17 bases. The chain employs TRBV2 and TRBJ1-1; D might be TRBD1 (5 bases). The sequenced material came from PBMCs or T cells enriched from blood (not recorded which). The clonotype was recovered from a man aged 45-65 years who had recovered from COVID-19. CDR3 coding DNA: TGTGCCAGAGGGGTGGCGGTGAAGTTGAACACTGAAGCTTTCTTT. Its protein is CARGVAVKLNTEAFF.